This TCR beta chain was observed in a study of blood T cell repertoires in COVID-19. This CDR3 comprises 16 residues. Data came from immunoSEQ multiplex PCR; TCRdb stores just in-frame clones and leaves some out. The data contain roughly 190,000 clones, 87% of them singletons. The chain recombines TRBV21-1 with TRBJ2-7; TRBD2 is taken as the D call from the table, unchecked against the DNA. TRBV21-1 has pseudogene status. The receptor was isolated from a woman younger than 45 who had recovered from COVID-19. The specimen was PBMCs or T cells enriched from blood (not recorded which). DNA for the CDR3: TGTGCCAGCAGCATCGGGACTAGCGGGAGCTCCTACGAGCAGTACTTC. Its translation is CASSIGTSGSSYEQYF.